The 5 T cell receptor beta chains reported below all come from one sample, sequenced in a study of cytomegalovirus exposure and HLA in healthy donors. PCR used 60 Vbeta primers and 13 Jbeta primers. TCRdb's table, derived via immunoSEQ multiplex PCR, lists solely in-frame clones and lacks some. The data show roughly 150,000 clones, with around 82% seen just once and around 6.6% held by the top ten. What was sequenced was PBMCs. The receptors come from a woman between 50 and 59 years old in good health and CMV-seropositive.

The chain carries TRBV6-5 and TRBJ1-2; 7 bases fit TRBD1. This CDR3 has 14 residues. The trim removed 6 bases at V and 6 bases at J, leaving 10 bases unmatched. Germline lookup yields CDR1 MNHEY and CDR2 SVGAGI. CDR3 sequence reads: CASSYSKTGNGYTF. The CDR3 DNA reads TGTGCCAGCAGCTATTCTAAGACAGGGAATGGCTACACCTTC.

This clone was recorded a few times. The V call is TRBV5-4, the J call TRBJ2-7; 7 nucleotides agree with TRBD1. The CDR3 runs to 14 residues. V was pared by 4 bases and J by 1 base, with 5 bases of the junction left unmatched. Germline CDR1 and CDR2: SGHNT and YYREEE (reference sequence). This chain's CDR3 is CASSARDSSYEQYF. In DNA form, the CDR3 reads TGTGCCAGCAGCGCCCGGGACAGTTCCTACGAGCAGTACTTC.

The chain recombines TRBV25-1 with TRBJ2-1; possible D gene TRBD2, 6 bases. The germline V and J ends were trimmed by 3 bases and 2 bases, with 8 bases remaining between them. Germline V CDR1 and CDR2: MGHDK, SYGVNS. The CDR3 runs 14 residues. CDR3 nucleotides: TGTGCCAGCAGTGAGGCGGGACCCTACAATGAGCAGTTCTTC. This sequence encodes CASSEAGPYNEQFF.

This sequence joins TRBV2 and TRBJ1-5, with 7 positions matching TRBD1. This CDR3 has 14 residues. CDR1 and CDR2 (germline): SNHLY, FYNNEI. Trimming removed 6 bases from V and 4 bases from J; junction bases left unmatched: 6. CDR3 nucleotides: TGTGCCAGCAGGCGGGACAGCCTTAATCAGCCCCAGCATTTT. Translated, it gives CASRRDSLNQPQHF.

Turning to this clone: One end of the junction fails to match germline, which may point to a read error. Other nucleotide sequences in the sample specify the same CDR3. DNA for the CDR3: TGTGCCTGGACCTTCGGGACAGGGGGCAGAAACATTCAGTACTTT. It specifies CAWTFGTGGRNIQYF. The chain links TRBV30 to TRBJ2-4, with 12 bases matching TRBD1. The CDR3 totals 15 residues. Germline CDR1 is GTSNPN and CDR2 is SVGIG (reference sequence).